Listed here are 10 T cell receptor beta chains from one sample, sequenced in a study of cytomegalovirus exposure and HLA in healthy donors. Use of 60 Vbeta and 13 Jbeta primers characterized the PCR. The data were produced by immunoSEQ multiplex PCR, yet TCRdb's version contains in-frame clones alone and is incomplete. The table includes some 150,000 clones, 81% detected once. Sequenced sample: PBMCs. The receptors were gathered from a woman between 45 and 65 years old in good health and CMV-seronegative.

V is TRBV4-3 and J is TRBJ1-2, with TRBD1 matching 7 bases. With 2 bases clipped from V and 3 bases from J, the junction kept 9 bases outside the gene matches. There are 16 residues in the CDR3. Germline V lookup: CDR1 LGHNA, CDR2 YSLEER. CDR3 loop: CASSQFQGDLDYGYTF. The CDR3 nucleotides read TGCGCCAGCAGCCAATTTCAGGGGGACCTGGACTATGGCTACACCTTC.

The sample holds a few counts of this clone. The rearrangement uses TRBV19 and TRBJ2-3; TRBD2 matches at 10 bases. Germline V gene data show CDR1 as LNHDA and CDR2 as SQIVND (reference sequence). The CDR3 sequence is 19 residues long. Losses at the gene ends were 6 bases for V and 0 bases for J; bases not matched to a gene: 15. This CDR3 reads CASRNLAGAAFTSTDTQYF. CDR3 sequence (DNA): TGTGCCAGTAGGAACCTAGCGGGGGCCGCCTTTACTAGCACAGATACGCAGTATTTT.

The CDR3 DNA follows: TGTGCCAGCAGCTCGGACTTGAGCTCCTACGAGCAGTACTTC. It encodes CASSSDLSSYEQYF. This chain links TRBV7-9 with TRBJ2-7; D possibly corresponds to TRBD2 (5 bases). The CDR3 has 14 residues. Trimming took 4 bases from V and 0 from J, leaving 10 bases between them. Per the germline V gene, CDR1 is SEHNR and CDR2 is FQNEAQ (reference sequence).

This clone was found once. The V gene is TRBV15, the J gene TRBJ1-2; TRBD1 agrees at 9 bases. The CDR3 consists of 15 residues. The ends lost 5 bases at V and 3 bases at J; junction bases unmatched: 7. CDR1 and CDR2 from the germline V gene are LNHNV and YYDKDF (reference sequence). Here the CDR3 reads CATSEGQGHDYGYTF. CDR3 DNA sequence: TGTGCCACCAGCGAAGGACAGGGGCACGACTATGGCTACACCTTC.

The table lists this clone with a count of one. V is TRBV7-9 and J is TRBJ2-7, with unresolved D. The CDR3 extends over 14 amino acids. The germline V and J ends were trimmed by 0 bases and 3 bases, with 9 bases remaining between them. The germline V gene encodes CDR1 SEHNR and CDR2 FQNEAQ (reference sequence). In DNA, the CDR3 is TGTGCCAGCAGCTTAGCGGTAGCCAACTACGAGCAGTACTTC. Amino acids: CASSLAVANYEQYF. The full variable domain, its missing parts supplied by reference TRBV7-9 and TRBJ2-7, is DTGVSQNPRHKITKRGQNVTFRCDPISEHNRLYWYRQTLGQGPEFLTYFQNEAQLEKSRLLSDRFSAERPKGSFSTLEIQRTEQGDSAMYLCASSLAVANYEQYFGPGTRLTVT.

J is TRBJ2-1 and V is TRBV10-1; D is uncertain. Between the trimmed V and J ends, which lost 4 bases and 0 bases, there was a span of 10 bases. Per germline, CDR1 WNHNN and CDR2 SYGVQD (reference sequence). The CDR3 runs to 15 residues. The CDR3 loop is CASSVRGSSYNEQFF. As DNA, the CDR3 is TGCGCCAGCAGTGTTCGCGGTAGCTCCTACAATGAGCAGTTCTTC.

This clone occurred a few times. The chain carries TRBV7-2 and TRBJ2-5, with 7 bases aligning to TRBD1. CDR3 length: 15 amino acids. The germline CDR1 and CDR2 sequences are SGHTA and FQGNSA. With 1 base clipped from V and 4 bases from J, the junction kept 6 bases outside the gene matches. This chain's CDR3 is CASSLVGDSGETQYF. In nucleotides, the CDR3 is TGTGCCAGCAGCTTAGTTGGGGACAGCGGAGAGACCCAGTACTTC.

This rearrangement joins TRBV28 to TRBJ1-5; 9 bases fit TRBD1. The CDR3 consists of 15 residues. CDR1 and CDR2 (germline): MDHEN, SYDVKM. The ends lost 5 bases at V and 4 bases at J; junction bases unmatched: 6. Here the CDR3 reads CASSPQTGGNQPQHF. In nucleotides, the CDR3 is TGTGCCAGCAGTCCACAGACAGGGGGGAATCAGCCCCAGCATTTT. Variable domain in full (rest from reference TRBV28 and TRBJ1-5): DVKVTQSSRYLVKRTGEKVFLECVQDMDHENMFWYRQDPGLGLRLIYFSYDVKMKEKGDIPEGYSVSREKKERFSLILESASTNQTSMYLCASSPQTGGNQPQHFGDGTRLSIL.

CDR3 in DNA: TGTGCCAGCAGCGAAGACCTGGGGCCCCGGCAATACGAGCAGTACTTC. Protein: CASSEDLGPRQYEQYF. The chain is built from TRBV7-9 and TRBJ2-7; tentative D call: TRBD1 (5 bases). Germline-derived CDR1 and CDR2 are SEHNR and FQNEAQ (reference sequence). V was pared by 5 bases and J by 4 bases, with 21 bases between. The CDR3 runs 16 residues.

The rearrangement joins TRBV27 to TRBJ1-2; 11 bases match TRBD1. The germline CDR1 and CDR2 sequences are MNHEY and SMNVEV (reference sequence). Trimming at V came to 5 bases and at J to 8 bases, leaving 10 bases not matched to a gene. The CDR3 consists of 15 residues. The CDR3 DNA sequence: TGTGCCAGCAGTCCACTCCAGGACAGGGGGCGCGGCTACACCTTC. Translated, it gives CASSPLQDRGRGYTF.